The rows below give T cell receptor beta chains drawn from one sample of a study of OX40 agonist ivuxolimab in advanced cancers. Profiled with immunoSEQ multiplex PCR; TCRdb holds only in-frame clones, not every one. The sample consists of around 80,000 clones, roughly 86% of them appearing once. Specimen: CD4+ or CD8+ T cells sorted from blood, collected in a trial of the OX40 agonist ivuxolimab. The receptors here all came from an adult with an advanced solid tumor such as melanoma, head and neck, liver or kidney cancer. The CDR3 runs from the conserved cysteine through the conserved F or W.

j_call: TRBJ1-2; cdr3_length: 12; v_call: TRBV19; cdr3_aa: CASSRTLGGYTF
j_call: TRBJ2-6; cdr3_length: 17; v_call: TRBV4-2; cdr3_aa: CASSQDLGFSGANVLTF
j_call: TRBJ2-2; cdr3_length: 10; v_call: TRBV2; cdr3_aa: CASGPGELFF
j_call: TRBJ1-1; cdr3_length: 11; v_call: TRBV6-6; cdr3_aa: CASSRNSEAFF
j_call: TRBJ2-1; cdr3_length: 15; v_call: TRBV7-2; cdr3_aa: CASSFKSGTVYEQFF
j_call: TRBJ2-2; cdr3_length: 15; v_call: TRBV7-6; cdr3_aa: CASSLGGGSTGELFF
j_call: TRBJ1-3; cdr3_length: 16; v_call: TRBV6-5; cdr3_aa: CASSYGASAGRNTIYF
j_call: TRBJ1-3; cdr3_length: 15; v_call: TRBV14; cdr3_aa: CASSLDGLSGNTIYF
j_call: TRBJ2-2; cdr3_length: 14; v_call: TRBV7-9; cdr3_aa: CASSHDSNTGELFF
j_call: TRBJ1-5; cdr3_length: 15; v_call: TRBV28; cdr3_aa: CASAWDREDNQPQHF
j_call: TRBJ2-1; cdr3_length: 15; v_call: TRBV1; cdr3_aa: CTSSQERTSYHEQFF
j_call: TRBJ2-3; cdr3_length: 15; v_call: TRBV9; cdr3_aa: CASSVLAGSTDTQYF
j_call: TRBJ2-6; cdr3_length: 16; v_call: TRBV19; cdr3_aa: CASSGTGLGGANVLTF
j_call: TRBJ1-1; cdr3_length: 14; v_call: TRBV19; cdr3_aa: CASSLGTGGTEAFF
j_call: TRBJ1-1; cdr3_length: 13; v_call: TRBV5-4; cdr3_aa: CASSLALGTEAFF
j_call: TRBJ1-6; cdr3_length: 13; v_call: TRBV7-3; cdr3_aa: CASSSLDGGPLHF
j_call: TRBJ2-2; cdr3_length: 14; v_call: TRBV19; cdr3_aa: CASSGSGNTGELFF
j_call: TRBJ1-5; cdr3_length: 12; v_call: TRBV28; cdr3_aa: CASSLPDQPQHF
j_call: TRBJ2-5; cdr3_length: 15; v_call: TRBV5-1; cdr3_aa: CASSLVGQGGETQYF
j_call: TRBJ1-1; cdr3_length: 14; v_call: TRBV9; cdr3_aa: CASSSHSSNTEAFF
j_call: TRBJ1-5; cdr3_length: 16; v_call: TRBV5-6; cdr3_aa: CASSPDRGLANQPQHF
j_call: TRBJ2-1; cdr3_length: 15; v_call: TRBV27; cdr3_aa: CASNRFPGPYNEQFF
j_call: TRBJ1-4; cdr3_length: 14; v_call: TRBV6-5; cdr3_aa: CASSPDRIGEKLFF
j_call: TRBJ2-3; cdr3_length: 17; v_call: TRBV18; cdr3_aa: CASSRYRGRVHTDTQYF
j_call: TRBJ2-1; cdr3_length: 13; v_call: TRBV13; cdr3_aa: CASSLASENEQFF
j_call: TRBJ2-7; cdr3_length: 14; v_call: TRBV11-2; cdr3_aa: CASSSSKGSYEQYF
j_call: TRBJ1-1; cdr3_length: 16; v_call: TRBV28; cdr3_aa: CASTPDTLVLNTEAFF
j_call: TRBJ1-3; cdr3_length: 16; v_call: TRBV9; cdr3_aa: CASSPPGVASGNTIYF
j_call: TRBJ2-3; cdr3_length: 15; v_call: TRBV4-2; cdr3_aa: CASERGAGSTDTQYF
j_call: TRBJ2-3; cdr3_length: 15; v_call: TRBV7-2; cdr3_aa: CASSLLAGVEDTQYF
j_call: TRBJ2-5; cdr3_length: 13; v_call: TRBV18; cdr3_aa: CASSPRYQETQYF
j_call: TRBJ2-7; cdr3_length: 14; v_call: TRBV30; cdr3_aa: CACSRDSRNYEQYF
j_call: TRBJ1-5; cdr3_length: 14; v_call: TRBV19; cdr3_aa: CASSSTGGGQPQHF
j_call: TRBJ2-6; cdr3_length: 16; v_call: TRBV5-4; cdr3_aa: CASSLGGSSGANVLTF
j_call: TRBJ2-3; cdr3_length: 14; v_call: TRBV11-3; cdr3_aa: CASSLGPSTDTQYF
j_call: TRBJ1-1; cdr3_length: 16; v_call: TRBV11-2; cdr3_aa: CASSLARPGGSVEAFF
j_call: TRBJ2-1; cdr3_length: 13; v_call: TRBV7-2; cdr3_aa: CASSLVAYNEQFF
j_call: TRBJ1-1; cdr3_length: 14; v_call: TRBV29-1; cdr3_aa: CSVDVGAARSEAFF
j_call: TRBJ1-2; cdr3_length: 13; v_call: TRBV28; cdr3_aa: CASSFGALYGYTF
j_call: TRBJ1-5; cdr3_length: 19; v_call: TRBV21-1; cdr3_aa: CASYTGRDTTLYSNQPQHF
j_call: TRBJ1-5; cdr3_length: 11; v_call: TRBV28; cdr3_aa: CASSSTFAGHF
j_call: TRBJ2-1; cdr3_length: 16; v_call: TRBV5-8; cdr3_aa: CASRRGVGQWADEQFF
j_call: TRBJ1-4; cdr3_length: 16; v_call: TRBV25-1; cdr3_aa: CASSDSRVATNEKLFF
j_call: TRBJ1-2; cdr3_length: 12; v_call: TRBV2; cdr3_aa: CASAPRQAPGTF
j_call: TRBJ1-1; cdr3_length: 17; v_call: TRBV10-2; cdr3_aa: CASSDGGRAGSNTEAFF
j_call: TRBJ2-1; cdr3_length: 19; v_call: TRBV21-1; cdr3_aa: CASSKALWEGSSSYNEQFF
j_call: TRBJ2-7; cdr3_length: 15; v_call: TRBV6-5; cdr3_aa: CASTPPLGGFYEQYF
j_call: TRBJ1-1; cdr3_length: 15; v_call: TRBV7-8; cdr3_aa: CASSLASGSGTEAFF
j_call: TRBJ1-2; cdr3_length: 14; v_call: TRBV5-4; cdr3_aa: CASSLRQSNYGYTF
j_call: TRBJ2-1; cdr3_length: 12; v_call: TRBV7-2; cdr3_aa: CASSQAGYEQFF
j_call: TRBJ1-5; cdr3_length: 13; v_call: TRBV19; cdr3_aa: CASSIALNQPQHF
j_call: TRBJ2-2; cdr3_length: 16; v_call: TRBV28; cdr3_aa: CASSFNSGGDTGELFF
j_call: TRBJ1-6; cdr3_length: 15; v_call: TRBV5-1; cdr3_aa: CASSLAGGASSPLHF
j_call: TRBJ2-2; cdr3_length: 14; v_call: TRBV2; cdr3_aa: CASSDNTKGGELFF
j_call: TRBJ2-5; cdr3_length: 16; v_call: TRBV10-3; cdr3_aa: CAIRYGLAGGQETQYF
j_call: TRBJ1-2; cdr3_length: 12; v_call: TRBV28; cdr3_aa: CASSFKREGYTF